The TCR beta chain described here comes from a study of identical twins. Study findings and constraints: Cross-sectional statistical analysis, not tracking of the same donors, underpinned the conclusions. Partial confounding of zero-insertion analyses by invariant MAIT and iNKT cells was possible.

TCRdb recomputed calls from the 5' RACE reads with MiXCR, one row per CDR3 protein. The repertoire has approximately 550,000 distinct CDR3 sequences, around 22% of them found once; the top ten carry more than 0.4%. The germline gives CDR1 LGHDT, CDR2 YNNKEL (reference sequence). After removal of 3 bases from V and 4 bases from J, the junction contained 17 bases not matched to a gene. This CDR3 contains 19 residues. Notes on this clonotype: The antigen remains unidentified.

This same sample was also part of a study on yellow fever vaccine responses in identical twins.

The sequence came from a woman aged 18 to 35 in good health. The chain recombines TRBV3-1 with TRBJ2-3; 9 bases are shared with TRBD2. The sequenced material came from CD4+ T cells sorted from blood. For the CDR3, the DNA is TGTGCCAGCAGCCATTATGGTAGCGGGGGTTCGTCGGGCCCAGATACGCAGTATTTT. Translation gives CASSHYGSGGSSGPDTQYF.